The entry that follows covers one T cell receptor beta chain sequence. Its cognate antigen is unknown. This specimen comes from a study of cytomegalovirus exposure and HLA in healthy donors. The study's findings and limits: Rarity characterized most TCR sequences, yet some public TCRs appeared in many donors. Cytomegalovirus association was listed for 150 to 200 TCR beta chains.

The assay was immunoSEQ multiplex PCR, and TCRdb's table has in-frame clones only and misses some. The sample includes about 68,000 clones, over 80% of them seen just once. Germline-derived CDR1 and CDR2 are SEHNR and FQNEAQ (reference sequence). The V gene end was trimmed by 6 bases and the J gene end by 3 bases; junction bases not matched to a gene: 2. CDR3 length equals 13 residues. What was sequenced was PBMCs. The receptor was derived from a young man in good health and CMV-seronegative. The gene calls are TRBV7-9 and TRBJ1-2; the match to TRBD1 covers 9 bases. The CDR3 is CASSTGGDYGYTF. The CDR3 region has the DNA TGTGCCAGCAGTACAGGGGGCGACTATGGCTACACCTTC.